This T cell receptor (beta chain) was sequenced in a study of T cells in Graves' hyperthyroidism and ophthalmopathy. Amplified TCR beta CDR3 regions came from RNA transcripts. The HTBI primer set served for first-round RT-PCR of the TCR CDR3. TCRdb passed the multiplex PCR reads through MiXCR, listing each CDR3 protein once. The repertoire includes about 500,000 distinct CDR3 sequences, about 15% of them detected once, and roughly 17% sits in the top ten. The V gene end was trimmed by 7 bases and the J gene end by 4 bases; junction bases not matched to a gene: 11. CDR1 is MNHNS and CDR2 is SASEGT in the germline V gene. The CDR3 is 15 residues long. This clonotype was picked up many times.

The clonotype originates from a woman under 30 with Graves' hyperthyroidism. The V call is TRBV6-1, the J call TRBJ1-1, with 8 bases matching TRBD1. Sequencing input: blood. CDR3 bases: TGTGCCAGCACCTTGGGCCAACAGGGGGGCACTGAAGCTTTCTTT. Encoded protein: CASTLGQQGGTEAFF.